This TCR beta chain is from a study of T cells in Graves' hyperthyroidism and ophthalmopathy. On the study more broadly: Peripheral blood samples were taken at initial diagnosis, prior to any treatment. Study-wide results and limits: Most clonotypes expanded in thyroid above 0.001 were likewise present in blood.

This clonotype was seen at least ten times. The antigen is unknown. Deletions cut 3 bases from V and 7 bases from J, with 12 bases between. CDR1 and CDR2 from the germline V gene are LNHDA and SQIVND (reference sequence). This CDR3 is 13 amino acids long. TCR beta CDR3 regions were amplified from RNA. In the first-round RT-PCR of the TCR CDR3, the HTBI primer set was used. TCRdb re-derived calls from the multiplex PCR reads in MiXCR, one entry per CDR3 protein. Of 360,000 or so distinct CDR3 sequences in the sample, about a sixth were seen once. Subjects with ophthalmopathy showed a Clinical Activity Score no lower than 3, a NOSPECS grade no lower than 4, and a duration shorter than 3 months. Diagnoses rested on clinical symptoms, serum thyroxine and TRAb, thyroid ultrasound and orbital computed tomography.

Material for sequencing was blood. The receptor comes from a woman aged 35 to 49 with Graves' ophthalmopathy. The rearrangement links TRBV19 to TRBJ1-1, with TRBD1 as a possible D gene (5 bases). CDR3 amino acids: CASSITGAHEAFF. The CDR3 DNA reads as TGTGCCAGTAGTATCACTGGGGCCCATGAAGCTTTCTTT.